This passage covers 3 T cell receptor beta chains from one sample sequenced in a study of OX40 agonist ivuxolimab in advanced cancers. This table comes from immunoSEQ multiplex PCR, and its TCRdb copy is limited to in-frame clones, with some not included. The sample shows about 73,000 clones, just under 90% of them seen only once. Sequencing used CD4+ or CD8+ T cells sorted from blood, obtained in a trial of the OX40 agonist ivuxolimab. The receptors originated from an adult with an advanced solid tumor such as melanoma, head and neck, liver or kidney cancer.

This sequence joins TRBV29-1 and TRBJ1-1, with a tentative D call TRBD1 (5 bases). Germline CDR1 reads SQVTM; CDR2 reads ANQGSEA. This CDR3 is built from 12 residues. The V end lost 7 bases, the J end lost 3 bases, and 12 bases lay between the germline ends. CDR3 loop: CSAREGYTEAFF. The CDR3 DNA is TGCAGCGCCCGGGAGGGGTACACTGAAGCTTTCTTT.

The CDR3 protein is CAISESISNSYNEQFF. The CDR3 region has the DNA TGTGCCATCAGTGAGTCAATTAGTAACTCCTACAATGAGCAGTTCTTC. V usage is TRBV10-3 and J usage is TRBJ2-1; D call uncertain. From germline, CDR1 is ENHRY and CDR2 SYGVKD. Trimming stripped 0 bases from V and 0 bases from J, with 9 bases between. This CDR3 is 16 amino acids long.

The chain has TRBV6-6 and TRBJ1-1, with D perhaps TRBD1 (6 bases). V was trimmed by 6 bases and J by 1 base, leaving 12 bases between them. Germline lookup yields CDR1 MNHNY and CDR2 SVGAGI (reference sequence). The CDR3 consists of 14 residues. CDR3 loop: CASRHQGKNTEAFF. CDR3 sequence (DNA): TGTGCCAGCAGACACCAGGGGAAGAACACTGAAGCTTTCTTT.